The 15 T cell receptor beta chains given below trace back to one sample, sequenced in a study of T cells in women clearing cervical HPV infection. TCRdb's table, derived via immunoSEQ multiplex PCR, lists solely in-frame clones and lacks some. There are around 28,000 clones in the sample, with 3.1% held by the top ten. Sample: blood buffy coat. The receptors were gathered from a woman between 18 and 70 years old with a cervical HPV16 infection that either progressed to CIN3+ or cleared (not recorded which).

Note on this clone: The read stops 3 residues short of the end of the CDR3; the missing end is completed from the germline J gene. The V call is TRBV6-4, the J call TRBJ1-6; D ambiguous. CDR3 size: 19 residues. The V and J ends lost 0 bases and 7 bases respectively, with 22 bases between them. Germline loops: CDR1 MRHNA, CDR2 SNTAGT. The CDR3 is CASSDSNWLFRLRNSPLHF. The CDR3 bases that were read are TGTGCCAGCAGTGACTCGAATTGGCTGTTCAGGTTAAGGAATTCACCC.

Here the CDR3 reads CASSLVGLAGDQETQYF. The covered CDR3 bases are TGTGCCAGCAGCTTAGTCGGTCTAGCGGGGGACCAAGAGACC. The rearrangement links TRBV13 to TRBJ2-5; 10 nucleotides line up with TRBD2. The read ends 3 residues before the CDR3 terminus; that terminus is restored from the germline J gene. V gave up 1 base and J gave up 0 bases; unmatched junction bases: 5. The germline gives CDR1 PRHDT, CDR2 FYEKMQ (reference sequence). The CDR3 has 17 residues.

Remarks on this clone: The CDR3 goes on 3 residues after the read ends, and that part is filled in from the germline J gene. This chain connects TRBV29-1 to TRBJ1-2, with 10 bases fitting TRBD1. The CDR3 consists of 14 residues. Germline values: CDR1 SQVTM, CDR2 ANQGSEA. The V and J ends lost 3 bases and 5 bases, in that order; junction bases with no gene match: 6. Here the CDR3 reads CSVDRQGAGYGYTF. The CDR3 bases that were read are TGCAGCGTTGATAGACAGGGGGCTGGATATGGC.

Comments on this clone: Sequencing ends 3 residues short of the CDR3 end; the germline J gene provides the rest. The chain is built from TRBV20-1 and TRBJ1-6; the D gene is possibly TRBD1 (5 bases). Germline V gene data show CDR1 as DFQATT and CDR2 as SNEGSKA (reference sequence). This CDR3 has 15 residues. The V gene lost 0 bases and the J gene lost 7 bases, with 13 bases spanning the gap. This chain's CDR3 is CSARESGRGNSPLHF. Partial CDR3 DNA: TGCAGTGCTAGAGAATCCGGGCGGGGGAATTCACCC.

A word on this clone: The read gets to within 3 residues of the CDR3 end, and the germline J gene fills in the rest. The chain recombines TRBV18 with TRBJ2-4; 7 bases line up with TRBD1. This CDR3 has 13 residues. The germline V gene encodes CDR1 KGHSH and CDR2 LQKENI. CDR3 DNA (partial): TGTGCCAGCTCACCACGGGACAGCTATGGT. As protein: CASSPRDSYG. The full CDR3 sequence reads CASSPRDSYGQYF.

Incomplete CDR3 DNA: TGTGCCAGCTCACCCCCCCCGGGGGAAAAG. Its translation: CASSPPPGEK. The entire CDR3 sequence reads CASSPPPGEKLFF. The chain employs TRBV18 and TRBJ2-2; D is perhaps TRBD2 (6 bases). The read stops 3 residues short of the end of the CDR3; the missing end is completed from the germline J gene. In germline, CDR1 is KGHSH, CDR2 LQKENI. This CDR3 spans 13 amino acids.

Notes on this clone: The sequence runs out 3 residues before the end of the CDR3; the remainder is reconstructed from the germline J gene. The V call is TRBV20-1, the J call TRBJ1-1; 10 bases are shared with TRBD1. The length of the CDR3 is 18 residues. The germline V gene encodes CDR1 DFQATT and CDR2 SNEGSKA (reference sequence). The trim removed 0 bases at V and 1 base at J, leaving 11 bases unmatched. CDR3 region: CSARDWGRTGGPNTEAFF. The DNA read from the CDR3 is TGCAGTGCTAGAGATTGGGGCAGGACAGGGGGGCCGAACACTGAA.

About this clone: The read terminates 3 residues ahead of where the CDR3 ends, so the germline J gene completes it. The chain couples TRBV2 to TRBJ1-2; D unresolved. The CDR3 totals 15 residues. Germline V lookup: CDR1 SNHLY, CDR2 FYNNEI. CDR3 bases read: TGTGCCAGCAGGTTTTTACAGCTGGCCAAAAACATC. Translated: CASRFLQLAKNI. The full CDR3 is CASRFLQLAKNIYTF.

A remark on this clone: The sequence runs out 3 residues before the end of the CDR3; the remainder is reconstructed from the germline J gene. Other DNA sequences in this specimen translate into the identical CDR3. The rearrangement joins TRBV5-1 to TRBJ1-3; D is ambiguous. CDR1 is SGHRS, CDR2 YFSETQ, per germline. The CDR3 has 15 amino acids. V was pared by 5 bases and J by 0 bases, with 12 bases between. CDR3 DNA (partial): TGCGCCAGCAGAAACACGGGTAACTCTGGAAACACC. Protein product: CASRNTGNSGNT. The complete CDR3 protein is CASRNTGNSGNTIYF. The full variable domain, its missing parts supplied by reference TRBV5-1 and TRBJ1-3, is KAGVTQTPRYLIKTRGQQVTLSCSPISGHRSVSWYQQTPGQGLQFLFEYFSETQRNKGNFPGRFSGRQFSNSRSEMNVSTLELGDSALYLCASRNTGNSGNTIYFGEGSWLTVV.

Points on this clone: Coverage ceases 3 residues before the CDR3 finishes, and the germline J gene fills in the end. V is TRBV5-1 and J is TRBJ1-1; no clear D gene. Germline V gene data show CDR1 as SGHRS and CDR2 as YFSETQ. The CDR3 is 13 residues long. With 0 bases removed from V and 0 bases from J, the gap between germline ends came to 3 bases. The CDR3 sequence is CASSLGMNTEAFF. The CDR3 DNA, read in part, is TGCGCCAGCAGCTTGGGTATGAACACTGAA.

Concerning this clone itself: From the germline J gene comes the end of the CDR3, since the read stops 3 residues before it. The chain employs TRBV10-3 and TRBJ1-6, with TRBD1 matching 9 bases. V was clipped by 3 bases and J by 8 bases; unmatched bases: 5. The CDR3 sequence is 15 residues long. Germline values: CDR1 ENHRY, CDR2 SYGVKD. The CDR3 loop is CAISDPTGGDSPLHF. The DNA read from the CDR3 is TGTGCCATCAGTGATCCGACAGGGGGGGATTCACCC.

As to this clone: The DNA ends 3 residues before the CDR3 does, and the rest of the CDR3 is filled in from the germline J gene. The rearrangement uses TRBV2 and TRBJ2-7; TRBD1 aligns across 7 bases. The CDR3 is 16 residues long. In germline, CDR1 is SNHLY, CDR2 FYNNEI. V lost 8 bases, J lost 5 bases, and 18 bases stayed unmatched. The CDR3: CASDGFSATGRDEQYF. The sequenced part of the CDR3 DNA is TGTGCCAGCGACGGATTTTCTGCGACAGGGCGGGACGAG.

A word on this clone: The read finishes 3 residues shy of the CDR3 end, and the germline J gene is used to complete it. The V and J genes are TRBV20-1 and TRBJ1-2; D gene unclear. V was shortened by 3 bases and J by 4 bases, with 9 bases between the two germline ends. The V gene's germline CDR1 is DFQATT and CDR2 SNEGSKA (reference sequence). The CDR3 is 12 amino acids. The CDR3 here is CSASVRGYGYTF. The DNA read from the CDR3 is TGCAGTGCTAGTGTCCGGGGCTATGGC.

As for this clone: From the germline J gene comes the end of the CDR3, since the read stops 3 residues before it. The chain recombines TRBV20-1 with TRBJ1-1; D unresolved. The CDR3 spans 12 residues. Germline loops: CDR1 DFQATT, CDR2 SNEGSKA (reference sequence). The germline V and J ends were trimmed by 1 base and 2 bases, with 5 bases remaining between them. CDR3 bases read: TGCAGTGCTAGAGGTCGTAACACTGAA. Its protein is CSARGRNTE. The whole CDR3 region reads CSARGRNTEAFF.

CDR3 sequence: CASSISQFSPLFF. The DNA read from the CDR3 is TGTGCCAGTAGTATTAGCCAGTTTTCACCA. J is TRBJ1-4 and V is TRBV19, with D hard to call. The CDR3 end falls 3 residues outside the read, so it is completed with the germline J gene. Germline loops: CDR1 LNHDA, CDR2 SQIVND (reference sequence). This CDR3 comprises 13 residues.